Below, 13 T cell receptor beta chains from the same sample are listed, as sequenced in a study of technical replicates of blood from a handful of donors. Only in-frame clones appear in the TCRdb table, and some are missing; sequencing was by immunoSEQ multiplex PCR. The sample has tens of thousands of clones; 85% to 95% are singletons. The sequenced material came from T cells isolated from PBMCs. These receptors originate from a human donor in good health.

The V gene is TRBV4-1, the J gene TRBJ2-1; D might be TRBD2 (6 bases). The V end lost 0 bases, the J end lost 2 bases, and 14 bases lay between the germline ends. The CDR3 is 17 residues long. Germline V gene sequence: CDR1 MGHRA, CDR2 YSYEKL. The CDR3 region has the DNA TGCGCCAGCAGCCAAGACTCGCGGGACGGAACCTACAATGAGCAGTTCTTC. It yields the protein CASSQDSRDGTYNEQFF.

The chain is built from TRBV7-3 and TRBJ2-3; TRBD2 agrees at 8 bases. The CDR3 extends over 14 amino acids. Looked up from germline, CDR1 is SGHTA and CDR2 is FQGTGA. V lost 2 bases, J lost 5 bases, and 3 bases stayed unmatched. As DNA, the CDR3 is TGTGCCAGCAGCTTAGGGCTAGCGGGAGATACGCAGTATTTT. Encoded protein: CASSLGLAGDTQYF.

For the CDR3, the DNA is TGTGCCTGGAGTGTACAAGGGGACTATGGCTACACCTTC. Its protein is CAWSVQGDYGYTF. This chain uses TRBV30 with TRBJ1-2, with D perhaps TRBD1 (5 bases). V was cut by 0 bases and J by 3 bases, with 8 bases left in between. The CDR3 has 13 residues. Germline CDR1 and CDR2: GTSNPN and SVGIG (reference sequence).

The J gene is TRBJ1-5, the V gene TRBV7-2; D may be TRBD1 (5 bases). Trimming cost V 4 bases and J 9 bases, with 16 bases left between them. The CDR3 length is 14 residues. CDR1 and CDR2 (germline): SGHTA, FQGNSA. The DNA of the CDR3 is TGTGCCAGCAGCTCGTGGGCCCTCACAGGGCCCCAGCATTTT. It is translated as CASSSWALTGPQHF.

This rearrangement joins TRBV2 to TRBJ2-1; the D is unclear. V was clipped by 4 bases and J by 6 bases, with 13 bases between them. CDR3 size: 14 residues. The germline CDR1 and CDR2 sequences are SNHLY and FYNNEI. This CDR3 is CASSGPWLANEQFF. Here the CDR3 DNA reads TGTGCCAGCAGTGGGCCCTGGTTGGCCAATGAGCAGTTCTTC.

The CDR3 spells CASSAGNFYGYTF. The DNA of the CDR3 is TGTGCCAGCAGTGCGGGTAATTTCTATGGCTACACCTTC. The rearrangement joins TRBV25-1 to TRBJ1-2; D gene uncertain. Trimming took off 4 bases at V and 4 bases at J, with 10 bases between the two ends. CDR1 and CDR2 (germline): MGHDK, SYGVNS. The CDR3 runs 13 residues.

About this clone: Different DNA sequences within this sample yield the same CDR3. The genes are TRBV5-6 and TRBJ1-1; D uncertain. From germline, CDR1 is SGHDT and CDR2 YYEEEE. CDR3 length equals 13 residues. Trimming took 2 bases from V and 1 from J, leaving 6 bases between them. CDR3 bases: TGTGCCAGCAGCTTTCCCGGGAACACTGAAGCTTTCTTT. The encoded protein is CASSFPGNTEAFF.

This chain connects TRBV10-3 to TRBJ2-1; 9 positions match TRBD2. The V and J ends lost 4 bases and 7 bases, in that order; junction bases with no gene match: 8. This CDR3 has 15 residues. CDR1 and CDR2 (germline): ENHRY, SYGVKD. CDR3 in DNA: TGTGCCATCAGTGGGATTAGCGGGAGTATTAATGAGCAGTTCTTC. Its translation: CAISGISGSINEQFF.

This chain links TRBV11-3 with TRBJ2-1; 8 bases line up with TRBD2. Germline assignment: CDR1 SGHNT and CDR2 YENEEA. The ends lost 5 bases at V and 6 bases at J; junction bases unmatched: 6. This CDR3 is built from 14 residues. CDR3 nucleotides: TGTGCCAGCAGCCAGAGGACTAGCCTCAATGAGCAGTTCTTC. Its translation is CASSQRTSLNEQFF.

This clone showed up just once. J is TRBJ2-7 and V is TRBV29-1, with a tentative D call TRBD2 (6 bases). V was clipped by 5 bases and J by 4 bases, with 15 bases between them. The CDR3 sequence is 13 residues long. Germline lookup yields CDR1 SQVTM and CDR2 ANQGSEA. CDR3 sequence: CSVSPVGRYEQYF. The CDR3 bases are TGCAGCGTTTCCCCCGTTGGGAGGTACGAGCAGTACTTC.

CDR3 amino acids: CASSKRASVYEQYF. DNA for the CDR3: TGTGCCAGCAGCAAGCGGGCCTCAGTCTACGAGCAGTACTTC. The rearrangement uses TRBV27 and TRBJ2-7; D may be TRBD2 (6 bases). The germline gives CDR1 MNHEY, CDR2 SMNVEV (reference sequence). This CDR3 spans 14 amino acids. Trimming took off 6 bases at V and 3 bases at J, with 15 bases between the two ends.

The chain carries TRBV11-3 and TRBJ2-7, with D possibly matching TRBD2 (6 bases). V was cut by 5 bases and J by 4 bases, with 15 bases left in between. The length of the CDR3 is 14 residues. Germline V gives CDR1 SGHNT, CDR2 YENEEA. CDR3 protein: CASSLEGRFYEQYF. The CDR3 nucleotides are TGTGCCAGCAGCCTGGAGGGCCGGTTTTACGAGCAGTACTTC.

V gene TRBV4-1 combines with J gene TRBJ1-2, with 8 bases matching TRBD1. J gave up 6 bases and V 5 bases, and 8 bases lay outside the gene matches. The CDR3 runs 14 residues. Germline V lookup: CDR1 MGHRA, CDR2 YSYEKL. CDR3 bases: TGCGCCAGCAGCTCCCCCGGACAGGGTAATGGCTACACCTTC. This codes for CASSSPGQGNGYTF.